This TCR beta chain was sequenced for a study of preoperative IRX-2 immunotherapy in early breast cancer. The CDR3 contains 15 residues. Germline assignment: CDR1 SSHAT and CDR2 FNYEAQ (reference sequence). Here immunoSEQ multiplex PCR was the method, and the copy in TCRdb shows in-frame clones only, minus some. Of fewer than 40,000 clones in the sample, over 90% were seen once. Turning to this clone: The junction and the germline gene differ at one end; a read error may be behind it.

Treatment noted: preoperative locoregional IRX-2 cytokine immunotherapy. Samples came from a phase Ib trial of preoperative locoregional IRX-2 cytokine immunotherapy. J is TRBJ2-3 and V is TRBV7-7; TRBD2 agrees at 9 bases. The sample was collected from a patient treated with IRX-2 immunotherapy. The TCR sequence derives from a human donor with breast cancer. As DNA, the CDR3 is TGTGCTAGCAGCAGATATAGCGGGAGTGAAGATACGCAGTATTTT. Its protein product is CASSRYSGSEDTQYF. Variable domain in full (rest from reference TRBV7-7 and TRBJ2-3): GAGVSQSPRYKVTKRGQDVTLRCDPISSHATLYWYQQALGQGPEFLTYFNYEAQPDKSGLPSDRFSAERPEGSISTLTIQRTEQRDSAMYRCASSRYSGSEDTQYFGPGTRLTVL.